This TCR beta chain stems from a study of beta chain features in type 1 diabetes. Study outcomes and limitations: Sampled from patients, naive, central memory and Treg TCRB repertoires appeared more similar than those sampled from healthy donors. Whatever favoring of shorter templates PCR might show would apply equally to patients and controls.

Sorting with CD45RO/CCR7/CD25/CD127/CD95/CD27 yielded naive, central memory, regulatory and stem-like memory CD4+ cells. Sorted populations all exceeded 95% purity. The CDR3 loop spans 16 amino acids. Germline CDR1 reads LNHNV; CDR2 reads YYDKDF (reference sequence). Trimming at V came to 0 bases and at J to 6 bases, leaving 11 bases not matched to a gene. This clone was found once. What it binds is not known. Sequencing targeted expressed TCRB transcripts, as all isolated RNA had been reverse transcribed. Sequencing used immunoSEQ multiplex PCR; TCRdb keeps in-frame clones, though not all of them. The table shows about 130,000 clones, with 7% to 10% occurring only once.

The sequenced sample consisted of central memory CD4+ T cells from blood. V usage is TRBV15 and J usage is TRBJ2-7; 7 nucleotides match TRBD1. The sequence was collected from a man between 18 and 29 years old in good health. CDR3: CATSRDPLDRRREQYF. The CDR3 DNA is TGTGCCACCAGCAGAGATCCATTGGACAGGCGTCGCGAGCAGTACTTC.